The clone carrying this T cell receptor (beta chain) came up a few times. The antigen remains undetermined. This entry is derived from a study of tissue T cells after allogeneic stem cell transplantation. The overall study: Pre-transplant PBMCs were recipient-derived, available from roughly five GVHD patients. Study outcomes and limitations: TCR repertoires tracked anatomic similarity, regardless of disease or transplant status. Few T cell clones were shared across patients, but motif clusters showed tissue-specific shared signatures. Blood and spleen captured only part of the tissue TCR repertoire.

The trim removed 0 bases at V and 9 bases at J, leaving 3 bases unmatched. This CDR3 spans 16 amino acids. The germline CDR1 and CDR2 sequences are LGHDT and YNNKEL (reference sequence). Data came from immunoSEQ multiplex PCR; TCRdb stores just in-frame clones and leaves some out. This table has tens of thousands of clones, about nine tenths appearing once. The TCR was taken from a woman aged 35-75 years who later had graft-versus-host disease after an allogeneic stem cell transplant. V is TRBV3-1 (or the pseudogene TRBV3-2) and J is TRBJ2-1; 15 nucleotides match TRBD2. Sequenced here: blood, sampled before transplantation. The CDR3 sequence: CASSQDTGLAGGEQFF. CDR3 DNA: TGTGCCAGCAGCCAAGATACGGGACTAGCGGGAGGTGAGCAGTTCTTC.